The 27 T cell receptor beta chains below come from one sample, sequenced in a study of CXCR3-negative and CXCR3-positive naive CD8 T cells. 5' RACE that incorporated UMI labels was used to prepare the TRB cDNA libraries. For each CDR3 protein, TCRdb gives one entry from its re-call of the 5' RACE reads, without DNA. Here the sample table reports about 130,000 distinct CDR3 sequences. The sequenced sample consisted of naive CXCR3- CD8+ T cells from blood. Stated subset: CD45RO-CCR7+CD27+CD95- naive CD8+ T cells lacking CXCR3 (TNR3-). The receptors come from a human donor in good health. Some clones in this sample may be carry-over from other donors' samples.

This sequence joins TRBV10-3 and TRBJ2-2; TCRdb picks TRBD2, but there is no DNA to check that call. CDR1 is ENHRY, CDR2 SYGVKD, per germline. The CDR3 sequence is 14 residues long. The CDR3 reads CAISEATSGGELFF.

This rearrangement joins TRBV6-5 to TRBJ2-2; TCRdb proposes TRBD2, but this gene call is untestable without DNA. This CDR3 spans 18 amino acids. Germline V gives CDR1 MNHEY, CDR2 SVGAGI. The chain's CDR3 is CVSSYSPLAGGDTGELFF.

The gene calls are TRBV15 and TRBJ1-5. CDR1 LNHNV and CDR2 YYDKDF come from the germline V gene (reference sequence). The CDR3 totals 13 residues. CDR3 in amino acids: CATSRVLGQPQHF. Full variable domain (missing parts from reference TRBV15 and TRBJ1-5): DAMVIQNPRYQVTQFGKPVTLSCSQTLNHNVMYWYQQKSSQAPKLLFHYYDKDFNNEADTPDNFQSRRPNTSFCFLDIRSPGLGDTAMYLCATSRVLGQPQHFGDGTRLSIL.

The rearrangement links TRBV6-2 or TRBV6-3 to TRBJ2-1. This CDR3 contains 14 residues. The germline V gene encodes CDR1 MNHEY and CDR2 SVGEGT. The CDR3 spells CASSYDVSYNEQFF.

The rearrangement links TRBV28 to TRBJ2-1; TCRdb's D gene call, TRBD1, goes unchecked for lack of DNA. The length of the CDR3 is 15 residues. Germline V gives CDR1 MDHEN, CDR2 SYDVKM. The CDR3 loop is CASSLGGASYNEQFF.

V usage is TRBV12-3 or TRBV12-4 and J usage is TRBJ2-2. The CDR3 loop spans 12 amino acids. The CDR3 spells CASSTSAGELFF.

The V call is TRBV27, the J call TRBJ2-2; TCRdb's D call, TRBD1, is unchecked because there is no DNA. Germline CDR1 and CDR2: MNHEY and SMNVEV (reference sequence). The CDR3 runs to 21 residues. The CDR3 region is CASSLSGGAEGHHPNTGELFF.

The chain links TRBV9 to TRBJ2-1; TCRdb returns TRBD2, unconfirmable since there is no DNA. CDR1 is SGDLS, CDR2 YYNGEE, per germline. The CDR3 sequence is 17 residues long. CDR3 sequence reads: CASSVGPSGDSYNEQFF.

This chain links TRBV29-1 with TRBJ2-1; the TCRdb call, TRBD2, lacks DNA for checking. Germline CDR1 is SQVTM and CDR2 is ANQGSEA. The CDR3 is made up of 17 amino acids. This CDR3 is CSASGGRVRFFYNEQFF.

This rearrangement joins TRBV5-1 to TRBJ1-1; TCRdb picks TRBD1, but there is no DNA to check that call. The germline CDR1 and CDR2 sequences are SGHRS and YFSETQ. This CDR3 has 15 residues. CDR3: CASSLVWGRNTEAFF.

V gene TRBV6-5 combines with J gene TRBJ2-5. Germline V CDR1 and CDR2: MNHEY, SVGAGI. This CDR3 has 11 amino acids. The CDR3 loop is CASFGLETQYF.

This chain uses TRBV15 with TRBJ1-1; TCRdb returns TRBD1, unconfirmable since there is no DNA. Germline CDR1 LNHNV, CDR2 YYDKDF (reference sequence). The CDR3 has 13 residues. CDR3 region: CATSRPRGGDAFF.

This rearrangement joins TRBV14 to TRBJ1-2. The V gene's germline CDR1 is SGHDN and CDR2 FVKESK. The CDR3 is made up of 14 amino acids. CDR3 sequence: CASSQVYGSSGYTF.

V is TRBV29-1 and J is TRBJ1-1; absent DNA, TCRdb's TRBD1 call cannot be checked. Germline values: CDR1 SQVTM, CDR2 ANQGSEA. The CDR3 is 11 residues long. CDR3: CSVDRAGEAFF.

This chain connects TRBV28 to TRBJ1-1. Looked up from germline, CDR1 is MDHEN and CDR2 is SYDVKM. CDR3 length: 12 residues. The CDR3 reads CASSFGGFEAFF.

J is TRBJ1-2 and V is TRBV20-1. Germline CDR1 reads DFQATT; CDR2 reads SNEGSKA (reference sequence). The CDR3 sequence is 12 residues long. CDR3 residues: CSARGDSYGYTF.

This chain joins TRBV28 and TRBJ2-7; absent DNA, TCRdb's TRBD2 call cannot be checked. Germline-derived CDR1 and CDR2 are MDHEN and SYDVKM. The CDR3 loop spans 12 amino acids. CDR3 in amino acids: CASGRDSYEQYF.

This sequence joins TRBV28 and TRBJ2-4; TCRdb proposes TRBD2, but this gene call is untestable without DNA. Germline V gene lookup returns CDR1 MDHEN and CDR2 SYDVKM. This CDR3 is 13 amino acids long. The CDR3 loop reads CASSLRVTDIQYF.

The V call is TRBV29-1, the J call TRBJ2-2. Germline V lookup: CDR1 SQVTM, CDR2 ANQGSEA. This CDR3 is 13 amino acids long. The CDR3 sequence is CSVAGENTGELFF.

V is TRBV5-6 and J is TRBJ2-2; TCRdb lists TRBD1, though no DNA is available to test this call. The CDR3 is made up of 17 amino acids. Per the germline V gene, CDR1 is SGHDT and CDR2 is YYEEEE. The CDR3 sequence: CASSLANQGLDTGEPFF.

Here the CDR3 reads CASRMGQMNTEAFF. The gene calls are TRBV4-3 and TRBJ1-1; TCRdb's D gene call, TRBD1, goes unchecked for lack of DNA. The length of the CDR3 is 14 residues. The germline V gene encodes CDR1 LGHNA and CDR2 YSLEER.

The chain has TRBV6-5 and TRBJ2-7. The CDR3 runs to 15 residues. Germline V lookup: CDR1 MNHEY, CDR2 SVGAGI. The CDR3 region is CASSYTPGSSYEQYF.

This chain joins TRBV28 and TRBJ2-3. Germline-derived CDR1 and CDR2 are MDHEN and SYDVKM. The CDR3 is 12 residues long. CDR3 in amino acids: CATSHGLYTQYF.

The J gene is TRBJ2-7, the V gene TRBV2; TCRdb returns TRBD2, unconfirmable since there is no DNA. CDR3 length equals 17 residues. Germline V gene data show CDR1 as SNHLY and CDR2 as FYNNEI. Here the CDR3 reads CASSEVAKLAGVYEQYF.

The chain recombines TRBV4-2 with TRBJ2-7; TCRdb calls TRBD1, which cannot be checked without DNA. CDR1 is LGHNA and CDR2 is YNFKEQ in the germline V gene. CDR3 size: 16 residues. The CDR3 loop reads CASSQETGTGSYEQYF.

This chain links TRBV7-9 with TRBJ1-1. Germline V gene data show CDR1 as SEHNR and CDR2 as FQNEAQ (reference sequence). This CDR3 is built from 15 residues. The CDR3 loop is CASSLFRGENTEAFF.

The genes are TRBV28 and TRBJ2-5; checking the TCRdb D call of TRBD1 is not possible without DNA. Looked up from germline, CDR1 is MDHEN and CDR2 is SYDVKM. This CDR3 is 15 amino acids long. The CDR3: CASSSNRDGQETQYF.